The 10 T cell receptor beta chains below were found in one sample sequenced in a study of control samples from healthy donors and cancer patients. Using immunoSEQ multiplex PCR, the repertoire was profiled, and TCRdb retains in-frame clones only, with some absent. Here the sample spans approximately 90,000 clones, just over 90% being singletons. Sequencing used blood. Receptors were obtained from a woman aged 25-40 years in good health.

The chain links TRBV7-9 to TRBJ2-5; TRBD2 aligns across 7 bases. The CDR3 is 16 amino acids. The germline gives CDR1 SEHNR, CDR2 FQNEAQ (reference sequence). The trim removed 1 base at V and 0 bases at J, leaving 5 bases unmatched. The CDR3 loop reads CASSLDIAGYQETQYF. For the CDR3, the DNA is TGTGCCAGCAGCTTAGATATAGCGGGCTACCAAGAGACCCAGTACTTC.

The V gene is TRBV6-5, the J gene TRBJ1-6; D gene ambiguous. The CDR3 consists of 15 residues. CDR1 and CDR2 from the germline V gene are MNHEY and SVGAGI. Trimming pared 7 bases from V and 0 bases from J, leaving 10 bases between. The CDR3 spells CASIKGSSYNSPLHF. In DNA form, the CDR3 reads TGTGCCAGCATTAAAGGGAGCTCCTATAATTCACCCCTCCACTTT.

This clone occurred once. The chain uses TRBV20-1 and TRBJ2-1; 7 nucleotides align to TRBD2. CDR1 is DFQATT, CDR2 SNEGSKA, per germline (reference sequence). The V segment lost 3 bases and the J segment 4 bases; nucleotides outside the gene matches: 9. CDR3 size: 15 residues. For the CDR3, the DNA is TGCAGTGCTAGTGGGGCGGGGGTAGATTACAATGAGCAGTTCTTC. Amino acid sequence: CSASGAGVDYNEQFF.

This clone was seen once. The V gene is TRBV3-1 (or the pseudogene TRBV3-2), the J gene TRBJ2-7; D might be TRBD1 (6 bases). V lost 3 bases and J lost 6, with 6 bases in between. The germline V gene has CDR1 LGHDT and CDR2 YNNKEL (reference sequence). This CDR3 is 11 amino acids long. The CDR3, as DNA: TGTGCCAGCAGCCAGACAGGCGAGCAGTACTTC. Protein: CASSQTGEQYF.

This clone came up a few times. The chain couples TRBV5-1 to TRBJ2-1; TRBD1 matches 7 bases. Germline values: CDR1 SGHRS, CDR2 YFSETQ. The CDR3 is 15 amino acids. J was trimmed by 3 bases and V by 0 bases; bases with no gene match: 3. DNA of the CDR3: TGCGCCAGCAGCTTGGCCCCAGGGGGCTACAATGAGCAGTTCTTC. It specifies CASSLAPGGYNEQFF.

The rearrangement uses TRBV6-5 and TRBJ2-5, with D possibly matching TRBD2 (6 bases). V lost 3 bases and J 7 bases, leaving 18 bases between the germline ends. There are 15 residues in the CDR3. Looked up from germline, CDR1 is MNHEY and CDR2 is SVGAGI. In DNA, the CDR3 is TGTGCCAGCAGTTATAATTTAGAGGGGCGGGGGACCCAGTACTTC. It encodes CASSYNLEGRGTQYF.

The chain employs TRBV24-1 and TRBJ2-3, with TRBD2 matching over 9 bases. The CDR3 loop spans 16 amino acids. J lost 5 bases, V lost 4 bases, and 9 bases had no gene match. Germline values: CDR1 KGHDR, CDR2 SFDVKD. The CDR3 is CATSENLAGSQDTQYF. Written as DNA, the CDR3 is TGTGCCACCAGTGAGAATCTAGCGGGGTCTCAAGATACGCAGTATTTT.

The V and J genes are TRBV19 and TRBJ2-7; TRBD1 aligns across 7 bases. The CDR3 contains 14 residues. With V trimmed by 5 bases and J by 1 base, 5 bases remained unmatched. Germline V lookup: CDR1 LNHDA, CDR2 SQIVND (reference sequence). CDR3 nucleotide sequence: TGTGCCAGTAGTGACCGGGACAGATCCTACGAGCAGTACTTC. Translating it yields CASSDRDRSYEQYF.

The V and J genes are TRBV3-1 (or the pseudogene TRBV3-2) and TRBJ2-1, with TRBD1 as a possible D gene (6 bases). Trimming took 4 bases from V and 3 from J, leaving 16 bases between them. In germline, CDR1 is LGHDT, CDR2 YNNKEL (reference sequence). This CDR3 is built from 16 residues. The CDR3 region has the DNA TGTGCCAGCAGCCCCAGAACAGGGATCGGCTACAATGAGCAGTTCTTC. Translation gives CASSPRTGIGYNEQFF.

V gene TRBV11-2 combines with J gene TRBJ2-6; no clear D. Trimming took 6 bases from V and 1 from J, leaving 7 bases between them. The CDR3 has 14 amino acids. Germline V gives CDR1 SGHAT, CDR2 FQNNGV. The CDR3 DNA follows: TGTGCCAGCAGGGAGACTTCTGGGGCCAACGTCCTGACTTTC. Amino acids: CASRETSGANVLTF.